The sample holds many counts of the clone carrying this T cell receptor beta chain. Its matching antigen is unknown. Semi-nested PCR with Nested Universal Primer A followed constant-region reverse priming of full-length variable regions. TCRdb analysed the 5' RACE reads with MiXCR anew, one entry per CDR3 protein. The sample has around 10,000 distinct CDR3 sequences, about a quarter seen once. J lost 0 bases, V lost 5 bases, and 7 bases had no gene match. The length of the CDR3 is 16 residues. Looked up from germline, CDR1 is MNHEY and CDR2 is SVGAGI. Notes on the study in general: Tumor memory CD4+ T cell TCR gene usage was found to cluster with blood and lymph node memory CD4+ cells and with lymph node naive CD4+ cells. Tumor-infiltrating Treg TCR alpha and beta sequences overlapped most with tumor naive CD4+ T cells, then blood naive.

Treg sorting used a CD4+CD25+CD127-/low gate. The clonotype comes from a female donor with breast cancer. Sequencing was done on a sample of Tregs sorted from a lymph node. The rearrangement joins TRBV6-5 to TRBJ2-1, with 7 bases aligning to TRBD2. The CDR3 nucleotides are TGTGCCAGCAGTGCCTCAGGGAGGGGCTCCTACAATGAGCAGTTCTTC. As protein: CASSASGRGSYNEQFF.